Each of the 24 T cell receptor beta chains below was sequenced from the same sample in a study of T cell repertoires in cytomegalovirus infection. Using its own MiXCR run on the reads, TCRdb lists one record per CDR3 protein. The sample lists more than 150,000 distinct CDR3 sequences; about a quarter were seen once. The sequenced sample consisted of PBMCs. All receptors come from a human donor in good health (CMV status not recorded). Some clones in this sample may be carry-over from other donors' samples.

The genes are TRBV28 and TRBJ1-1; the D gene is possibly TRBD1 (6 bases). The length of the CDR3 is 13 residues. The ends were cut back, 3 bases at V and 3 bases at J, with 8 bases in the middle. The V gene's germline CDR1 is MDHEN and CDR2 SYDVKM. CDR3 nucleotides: TGTGCCAGCAGTTTGAGGGGGTACACTGAAGCTTTCTTT. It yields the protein CASSLRGYTEAFF.

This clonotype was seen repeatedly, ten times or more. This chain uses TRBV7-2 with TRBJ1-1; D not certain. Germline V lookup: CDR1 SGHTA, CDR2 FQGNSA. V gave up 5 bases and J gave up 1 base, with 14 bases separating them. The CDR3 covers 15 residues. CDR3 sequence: CASSRQVAENTEAFF. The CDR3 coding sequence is TGTGCCAGCAGCCGCCAGGTCGCTGAGAACACTGAAGCTTTCTTT.

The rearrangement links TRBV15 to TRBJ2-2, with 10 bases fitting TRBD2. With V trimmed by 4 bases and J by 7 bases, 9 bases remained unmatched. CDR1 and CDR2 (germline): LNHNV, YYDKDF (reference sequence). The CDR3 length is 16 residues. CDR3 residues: CATSTSGRELGGELFF. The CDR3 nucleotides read TGTGCCACCAGCACCAGCGGGAGGGAATTAGGCGGGGAGCTGTTTTTT.

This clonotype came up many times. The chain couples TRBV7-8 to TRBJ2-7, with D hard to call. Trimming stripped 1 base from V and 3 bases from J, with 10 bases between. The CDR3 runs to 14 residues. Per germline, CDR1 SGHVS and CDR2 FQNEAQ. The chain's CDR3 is CASSLGPSVYEQYF. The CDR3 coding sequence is TGTGCCAGCAGCTTAGGGCCGTCTGTCTACGAGCAGTACTTC.

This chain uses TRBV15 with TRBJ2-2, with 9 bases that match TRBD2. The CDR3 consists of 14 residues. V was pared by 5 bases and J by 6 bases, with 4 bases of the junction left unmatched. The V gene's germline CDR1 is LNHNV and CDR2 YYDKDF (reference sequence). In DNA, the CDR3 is TGTGCCACCAGCGGGCGGGAGGGTCCCGGGGAGCTGTTTTTT. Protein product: CATSGREGPGELFF.

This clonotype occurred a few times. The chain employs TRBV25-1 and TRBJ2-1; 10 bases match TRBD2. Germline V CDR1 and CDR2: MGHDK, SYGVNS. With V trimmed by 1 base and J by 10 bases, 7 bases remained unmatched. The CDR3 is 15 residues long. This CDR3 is CASSEWSGGAGEQFF. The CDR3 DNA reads TGTGCCAGCAGTGAATGGAGCGGGGGGGCCGGAGAGCAGTTCTTC.

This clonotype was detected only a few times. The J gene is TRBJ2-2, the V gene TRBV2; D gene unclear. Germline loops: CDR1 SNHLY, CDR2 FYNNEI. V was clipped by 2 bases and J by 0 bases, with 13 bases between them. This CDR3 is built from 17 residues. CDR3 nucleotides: TGTGCCAGCAGTGAACCGCAAGAACGCGCGAACACCGGGGAGCTGTTTTTT. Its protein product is CASSEPQERANTGELFF.

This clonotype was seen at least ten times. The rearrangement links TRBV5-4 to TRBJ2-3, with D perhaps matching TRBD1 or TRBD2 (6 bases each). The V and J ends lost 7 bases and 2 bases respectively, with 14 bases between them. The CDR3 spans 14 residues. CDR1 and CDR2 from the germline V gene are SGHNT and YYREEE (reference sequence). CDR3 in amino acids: CASGGTTNTDTQYF. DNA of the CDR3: TGTGCCAGCGGCGGGACAACAAACACAGATACGCAGTATTTT. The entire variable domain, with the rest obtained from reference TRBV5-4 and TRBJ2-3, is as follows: ETGVTQSPTHLIKTRGQQVTLRCSSQSGHNTVSWYQQALGQGPQFIFQYYREEENGRGNFPPRFSGLQFPNYSSELNVNALELDDSALYLCASGGTTNTDTQYFGPGTRLTVL.

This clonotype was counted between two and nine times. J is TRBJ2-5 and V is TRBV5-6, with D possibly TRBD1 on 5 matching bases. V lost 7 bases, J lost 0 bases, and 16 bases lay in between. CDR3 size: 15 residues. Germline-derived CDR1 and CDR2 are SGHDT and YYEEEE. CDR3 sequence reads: CASDWTLGNQETQYF. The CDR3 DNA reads TGTGCCAGCGACTGGACACTTGGCAACCAAGAGACCCAGTACTTC.

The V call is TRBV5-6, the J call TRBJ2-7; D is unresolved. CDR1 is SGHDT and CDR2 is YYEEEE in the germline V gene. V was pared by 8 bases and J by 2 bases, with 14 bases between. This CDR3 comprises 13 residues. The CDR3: CASTTDGPYEQYF. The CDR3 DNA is TGTGCCAGTACTACGGACGGCCCCTACGAGCAGTACTTC.

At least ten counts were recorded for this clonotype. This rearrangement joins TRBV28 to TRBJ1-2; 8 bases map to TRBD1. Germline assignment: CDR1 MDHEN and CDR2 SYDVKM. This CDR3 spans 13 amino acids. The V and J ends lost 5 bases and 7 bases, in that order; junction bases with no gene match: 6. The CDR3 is CASSPPGGGGYTF. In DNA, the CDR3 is TGTGCCAGCAGTCCCCCAGGGGGCGGTGGCTACACCTTC.

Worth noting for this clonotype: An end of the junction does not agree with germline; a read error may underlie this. The CDR3 DNA is TGTGCCAGCAGTTCCCGGCCGGGCTCCTATAATTCACGCCTCCACTTT. It translates to CASSSRPGSYNSRLHF. The rearrangement joins TRBV12-3 or TRBV12-4 to TRBJ1-6; no clear D gene. The CDR3 covers 16 residues.

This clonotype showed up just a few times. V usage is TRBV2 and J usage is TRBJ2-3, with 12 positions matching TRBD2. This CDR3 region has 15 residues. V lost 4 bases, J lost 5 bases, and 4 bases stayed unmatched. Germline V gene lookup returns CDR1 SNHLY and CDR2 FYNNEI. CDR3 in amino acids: CASSGTSGTGDTQYF. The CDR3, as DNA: TGTGCCAGCAGTGGGACTAGCGGGACGGGAGATACGCAGTATTTT. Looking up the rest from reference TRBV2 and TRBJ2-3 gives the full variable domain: EPEVTQTPSHQVTQMGQEVILRCVPISNHLYFYWYRQILGQKVEFLVSFYNNEISEKSEIFDDQFSVERPDGSNFTLKIRSTKLEDSAMYFCASSGTSGTGDTQYFGPGTRLTVL.

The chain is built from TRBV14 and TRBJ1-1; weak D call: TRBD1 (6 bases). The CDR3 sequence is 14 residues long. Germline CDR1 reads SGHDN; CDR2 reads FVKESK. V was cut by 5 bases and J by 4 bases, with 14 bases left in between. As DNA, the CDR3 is TGTGCCAGCAGCAAAACAGGGCCGGGCACTGAAGCTTTCTTT. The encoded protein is CASSKTGPGTEAFF.

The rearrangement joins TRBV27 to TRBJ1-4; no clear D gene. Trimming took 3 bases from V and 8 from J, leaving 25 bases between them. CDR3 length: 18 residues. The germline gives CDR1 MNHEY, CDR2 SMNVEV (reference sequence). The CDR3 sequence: CASSFEQPGRIHGEKLFF. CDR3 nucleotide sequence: TGTGCCAGCAGTTTTGAACAGCCCGGACGCATTCATGGCGAAAAACTGTTTTTT.

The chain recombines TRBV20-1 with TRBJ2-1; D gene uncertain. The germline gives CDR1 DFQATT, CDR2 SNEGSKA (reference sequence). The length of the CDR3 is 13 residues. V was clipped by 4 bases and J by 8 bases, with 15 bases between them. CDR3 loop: CSANGRVGYEQFF. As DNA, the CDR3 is TGCAGTGCTAACGGTAGGGTTGGGTATGAGCAGTTCTTC.

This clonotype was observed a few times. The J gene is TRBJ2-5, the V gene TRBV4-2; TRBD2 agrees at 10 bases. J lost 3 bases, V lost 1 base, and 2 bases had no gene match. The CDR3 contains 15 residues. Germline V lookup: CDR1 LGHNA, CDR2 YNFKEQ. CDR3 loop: CASSQASGGKETQYF. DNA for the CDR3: TGTGCCAGCAGCCAAGCTAGCGGGGGTAAAGAGACCCAGTACTTC.

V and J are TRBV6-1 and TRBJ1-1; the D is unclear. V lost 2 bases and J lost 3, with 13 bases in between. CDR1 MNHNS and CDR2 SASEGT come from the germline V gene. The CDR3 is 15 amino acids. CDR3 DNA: TGTGCCAGCAGTGAATTTGGTAGAGGAGACACTGAAGCTTTCTTT. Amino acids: CASSEFGRGDTEAFF.

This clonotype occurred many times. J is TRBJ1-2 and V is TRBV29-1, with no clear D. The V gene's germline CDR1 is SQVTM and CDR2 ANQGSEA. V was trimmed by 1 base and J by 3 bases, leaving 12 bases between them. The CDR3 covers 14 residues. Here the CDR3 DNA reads TGCAGCGTTGAAGGACCGGACTCGTACTATGGCTACACCTTC. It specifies CSVEGPDSYYGYTF.

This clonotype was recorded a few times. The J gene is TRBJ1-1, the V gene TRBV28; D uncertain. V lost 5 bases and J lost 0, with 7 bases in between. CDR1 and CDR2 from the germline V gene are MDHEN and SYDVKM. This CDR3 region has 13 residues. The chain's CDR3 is CASSNGMNTEAFF. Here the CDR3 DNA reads TGTGCCAGCAGTAACGGGATGAACACTGAAGCTTTCTTT.

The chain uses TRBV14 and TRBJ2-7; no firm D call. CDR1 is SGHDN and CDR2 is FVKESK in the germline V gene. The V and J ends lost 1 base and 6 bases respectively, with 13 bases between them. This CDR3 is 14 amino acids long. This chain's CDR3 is CASSQAPRPGEQYF. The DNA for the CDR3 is TGTGCCAGCAGCCAAGCCCCTCGTCCGGGCGAGCAGTACTTC.

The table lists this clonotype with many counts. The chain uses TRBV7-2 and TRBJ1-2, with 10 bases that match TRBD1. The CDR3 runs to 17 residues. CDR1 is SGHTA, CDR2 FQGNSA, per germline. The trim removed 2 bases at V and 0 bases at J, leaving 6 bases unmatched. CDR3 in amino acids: CASSLMDRGTPNYGYTF. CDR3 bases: TGTGCCAGCAGCTTAATGGACAGGGGGACCCCTAACTATGGCTACACCTTC.

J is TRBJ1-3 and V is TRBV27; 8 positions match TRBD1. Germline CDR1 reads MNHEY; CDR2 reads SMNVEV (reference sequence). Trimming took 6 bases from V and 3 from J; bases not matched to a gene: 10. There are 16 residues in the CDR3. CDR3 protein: CASRRTGLSGGNTIYF. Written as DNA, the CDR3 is TGTGCCAGCAGGAGGACAGGGCTTTCGGGTGGAAACACCATATATTTT.

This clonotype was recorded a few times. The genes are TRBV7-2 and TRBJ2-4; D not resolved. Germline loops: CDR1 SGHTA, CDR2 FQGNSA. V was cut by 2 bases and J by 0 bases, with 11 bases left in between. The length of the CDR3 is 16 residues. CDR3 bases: TGTGCCAGCAGCTTAATGGAGTCCCTAGCCAAAAACATTCAGTACTTC. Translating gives CASSLMESLAKNIQYF.